The entry that follows covers one T cell receptor (beta chain) sequence. This clone has a single count. Its antigen target is currently unknown. Per-nucleotide qualities are absent, and no much larger clonotype sits a single base away. These data come from a study of Ad26.COV2.S vaccination and SARS-CoV-2 variants (dated by TCRdb to the early 2020s). Regarding the study in general: Vaccine-arm donors came from COV1001, a multicentre, randomized, double-blind, placebo-controlled phase I-IIa trial of Ad26.COV2.S in healthy adults. Ad26.COV2.S was given intramuscularly at 5x10^10 or 1x10^11 viral particles, as a single shot or as two shots 56 days apart. Trial participants were randomized into five groups of five, in which low-dose or high-dose Ad26.COV2.S was given once or twice, or placebo was given on both occasions. Investigators did not know the trial group allocation while performing experiments and assessing outcomes. A total of 32 samples were included in the TCR-sequenced set, comprising 19 Ad26.COV2.S vaccine recipients, 5 placebo recipients and 8 SARS-CoV-2 convalescent individuals. The specificity and breadth of SARS-CoV-2-reactive T cell receptors after Ad26.COV2.S vaccination were assessed by TCRbeta repertoire sequencing.

Results and caveats for the whole study, not just this receptor: Substantial breadth of spike-specific CD8+ and CD4+ T cell responses was reported after vaccination. Comparable non-spike TCR breadth was observed between vaccine and placebo recipients, consistent with only spike being contained in the vaccine. Ad26.COV2.S recipients had higher spike-specific TCR breadth than placebo recipients (P = 0.0014). The authors noted that total T cell responses may have been underestimated by the TCR breadth and depth analyses. The study was not powered for comparison of responses between vaccine doses or regimens.

CDR1 and CDR2 (SGHRS, YFSETQ) derive from the germline V gene. The CDR3 covers 17 residues, taking in both the cysteine and the phenylalanine. Only CDR3 DNA remains: 51 bases, in frame from the first base. V lost 0 bases and J lost 4 bases, and the count of bases not matched to a germline gene is 9. This specimen's treatment or condition label, interpreted: 15 to 20 received Ad26.COV2.S at low or high dose, single or two shots; five or six received placebo; per-sample allocation not given. For vaccine and placebo recipients, the sequenced repertoires came from samples collected on day 63 after the first injection. In Cohort 1b, around 23 adults aged 18-55 years were enrolled at a single site in Boston, USA, between 29 July and 7 August 2020. As a vaccine, Ad26.COV2.S was a replication-incompetent adenovirus type 26 vector that expressed a prefusion-stabilized SARS-CoV-2 spike protein derived from the original Wuhan strain.

The immunoSEQ Assay was used to sequence TCRbeta CDR3 regions. After extraction, genomic DNA underwent amplification by bias-controlled multiplex PCR, followed by high-throughput sequencing. As for the original processing: To quantify the absolute abundance of every unique TCRbeta CDR3 region, sequences were collapsed and filtered. T cell fraction was estimated by normalization of TCRbeta template counts to usable DNA, with usable DNA being measured through amplification of reference genes present in all nucleated cells. Repertoire TCRs were annotated as SARS-CoV-2-specific by exact matching of V gene, CDR3 amino acid sequence and J gene to a known reactive TCR set. MIRA supplied the reference SARS-CoV-2 TCR set, which was filtered for enrichment in COVID-19-positive ImmuneCODE repertoires so that public or cross-reactive TCRs were removed. Using the MIRA antigens, annotated TCRs were further analysed by specific ORF or by position within an ORF. Depth was the summed frequency of annotated unique rearrangements, while breadth was defined as annotated unique rearrangements over total unique productive rearrangements. Two-sided Wilcoxon rank-sum tests were applied when comparing TCR breadth between groups. This is the immuneACCESS table as TCRdb keeps it, with only in-frame sequences that have V and J called. A part of the clones is gone; compared with another copy, unresolved V genes explain less than half, and the rest is unexplained. Clone size and V and J calls were adopted from that table, with D and trimming inferred from the DNA. In all, the sample holds roughly 380,000 clones, and roughly 84% of those were seen once. The biggest ten clones account for less than 4% of the sample.

This specimen was peripheral blood, taken in a trial of Ad26.COV2.S vaccine versus placebo. The chain joins TRBV5-1 to TRBJ2-3; TRBD2 agrees with 9 junctional bases. This receptor was obtained from a person between 18 and 59 years old who received the Ad26.COV2.S COVID-19 vaccine or a placebo. The DNA is TGCGCCAGCAGCTTGGCAGGCCTAGCGGGAACCCCAGATACGCAGTATTTT. This gives the protein CASSLAGLAGTPDTQYF.